These 9 T cell receptor beta chains were sequenced from one sample in a study of long-term antiretroviral therapy in people with HIV. A v3.0 immunoSEQ assay was performed at survey level. Repertoires were generated with immunoSEQ multiplex PCR, while TCRdb's copy carries only in-frame clones and drops some. The profile shows under 20,000 clones, about nine tenths of them singletons. The source was unsorted PBMCs, collected 3 years after starting antiretroviral therapy. The receptors were sampled from a man in his fifties or sixties with HIV.

This chain connects TRBV7-9 to TRBJ2-4, with 11 bases matching TRBD1. This CDR3 is built from 15 residues. Trimming took 5 bases from V and 6 from J; bases not matched to a gene: 6. CDR1 and CDR2 from the germline V gene are SEHNR and FQNEAQ (reference sequence). The CDR3 coding sequence is TGTGCCAGCAGCGGCCGGGACAGGGGGGGAAACATTCAGTACTTC. Translated: CASSGRDRGGNIQYF.

The chain's CDR3 is CASSPWRAYEQYF. As DNA, the CDR3 is TGTGCCAGCTCACCATGGAGGGCCTACGAGCAGTACTTC. The rearrangement links TRBV18 to TRBJ2-7, with D possibly matching TRBD2 (6 bases). Trimming cost V 2 bases and J 2 bases, with 7 bases left between them. Germline V gene lookup returns CDR1 KGHSH and CDR2 LQKENI. This CDR3 comprises 13 residues.

The chain joins TRBV6-1 to TRBJ2-7; 7 bases are a match to TRBD1. This CDR3 spans 14 amino acids. The ends lost 10 bases at V and 2 bases at J; junction bases unmatched: 11. CDR1 is MNHNS and CDR2 is SASEGT in the germline V gene. CDR3 sequence reads: CATRDSRITYEQYF. CDR3 sequence (DNA): TGTGCCACCCGGGACAGCAGGATTACCTACGAGCAGTACTTC.

J is TRBJ1-2 and V is TRBV14; the D is unclear. This CDR3 region has 16 residues. The germline V gene encodes CDR1 SGHDN and CDR2 FVKESK. V was clipped by 0 bases and J by 3 bases, with 14 bases between them. This CDR3 reads CASSQEGRTDYYGYTF. CDR3 nucleotide sequence: TGTGCCAGCAGCCAAGAGGGTCGGACCGATTACTATGGCTACACCTTC.

The gene calls are TRBV19 and TRBJ1-6; 7 bases agree with TRBD1. CDR1 and CDR2 from the germline V gene are LNHDA and SQIVND (reference sequence). This CDR3 region has 15 residues. The V and J ends lost 8 bases and 2 bases, in that order; junction bases with no gene match: 6. CDR3 DNA sequence: TGTGCCAGTTGGGACAGAAATACCTATAATTCACCCCTCCACTTT. This sequence encodes CASWDRNTYNSPLHF.

J is TRBJ1-1 and V is TRBV6-1; D uncertain. V lost 7 bases and J 4 bases, leaving 16 bases between the germline ends. The CDR3 has 14 residues. Germline CDR1 MNHNS, CDR2 SASEGT. The CDR3 DNA reads as TGTGCCAGCACCGGAGGGTCCCGCGGCACTGAAGCTTTCTTT. Its translation: CASTGGSRGTEAFF.

This rearrangement joins TRBV7-8 to TRBJ1-2, with D unresolved. The CDR3 sequence is 13 residues long. The ends were cut back, 5 bases at V and 2 bases at J, with 9 bases in the middle. The germline CDR1 and CDR2 sequences are SGHVS and FQNEAQ. The CDR3 region has the DNA TGTGCCAGCAGCCCCGATTCGAACTATGGCTACACCTTC. Protein product: CASSPDSNYGYTF.

The chain employs TRBV15 and TRBJ2-7; D uncertain. The CDR3 runs 12 residues. V lost 0 bases and J lost 6, with 6 bases in between. Germline loops: CDR1 LNHNV, CDR2 YYDKDF (reference sequence). The CDR3 protein is CATSRDQVEQYF. The CDR3 region has the DNA TGTGCCACCAGCAGAGATCAGGTCGAGCAGTACTTC.

The rearrangement links TRBV28 to TRBJ1-5; no clear D gene. The V and J ends lost 3 bases and 5 bases respectively, with 11 bases between them. The CDR3 has 14 residues. The germline gives CDR1 MDHEN, CDR2 SYDVKM. The CDR3 DNA is TGTGCCAGCAGTTTGAGGATTCGGGATCAGCCCCAGCATTTT. Residues: CASSLRIRDQPQHF.